Here is one T cell receptor (beta chain) with its context. Antigen: not known. Sequencing was performed with immunoSEQ multiplex PCR; in TCRdb, only in-frame clones are kept and a portion is missing. The sample has approximately 68,000 clones, around 81% seen once. The sample comes from a study of vaccination effects on CD4 cells after COVID-19. CD4+ T cells specific for antigen were expanded with viral peptide pools by the ViraFEST assay before sequencing. Between days 10 and 11 of culture, CD4+ T cells were separated out. Vaccinees lacked prior SARS-CoV-2 infection and tested negative for nucleocapsid antibodies. The CDR3 has 15 residues. Trimming took 8 bases from V and 8 from J, leaving 21 bases between them. Per the germline V gene, CDR1 is LNHDA and CDR2 is SQIVND (reference sequence).

This receptor was identified in a human donor who received a COVID-19 vaccine. The starting material was CD4+ T cells from PBMCs cultured with SARS-CoV-2 spike peptides, obtained before COVID-19 vaccination. V gene TRBV19 combines with J gene TRBJ1-4; D remains ambiguous. CDR3 sequence: CASCTVDSFGEKLFF. Written as DNA, the CDR3 is TGTGCCAGTTGTACAGTTGATTCGTTCGGGGAAAAACTGTTTTTT.